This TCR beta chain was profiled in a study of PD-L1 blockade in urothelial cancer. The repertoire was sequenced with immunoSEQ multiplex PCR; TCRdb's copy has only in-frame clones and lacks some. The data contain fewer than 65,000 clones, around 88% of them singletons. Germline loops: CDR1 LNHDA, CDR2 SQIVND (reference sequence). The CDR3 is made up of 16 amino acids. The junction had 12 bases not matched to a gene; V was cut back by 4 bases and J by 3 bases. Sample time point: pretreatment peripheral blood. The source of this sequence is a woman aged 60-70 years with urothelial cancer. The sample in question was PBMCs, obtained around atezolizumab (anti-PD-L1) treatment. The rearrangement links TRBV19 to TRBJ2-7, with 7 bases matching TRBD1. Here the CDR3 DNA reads TGTGCCAGTAGTAAAGACGGGACAGACAATAACTACGAGCAGTACTTC. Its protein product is CASSKDGTDNNYEQYF. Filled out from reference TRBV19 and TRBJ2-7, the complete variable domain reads DGGITQSPKYLFRKEGQNVTLSCEQNLNHDAMYWYRQDPGQGLRLIYYSQIVNDFQKGDIAEGYSVSREKKESFPLTVTSAQKNPTAFYLCASSKDGTDNNYEQYFGPGTRLTVT.